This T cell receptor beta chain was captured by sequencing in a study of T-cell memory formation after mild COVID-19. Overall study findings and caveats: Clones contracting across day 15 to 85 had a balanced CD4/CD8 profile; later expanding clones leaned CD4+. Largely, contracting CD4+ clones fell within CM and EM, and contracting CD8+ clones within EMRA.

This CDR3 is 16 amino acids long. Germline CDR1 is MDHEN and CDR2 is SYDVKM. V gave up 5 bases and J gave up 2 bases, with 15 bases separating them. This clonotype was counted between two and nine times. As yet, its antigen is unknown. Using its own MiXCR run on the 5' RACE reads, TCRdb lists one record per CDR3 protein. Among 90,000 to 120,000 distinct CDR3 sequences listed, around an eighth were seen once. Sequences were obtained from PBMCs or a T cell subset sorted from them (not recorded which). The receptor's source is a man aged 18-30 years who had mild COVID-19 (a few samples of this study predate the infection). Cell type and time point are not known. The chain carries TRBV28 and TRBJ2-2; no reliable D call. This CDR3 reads CASSRRNPTNTGELFF. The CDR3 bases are TGTGCCAGCAGTCGTCGAAACCCGACCAACACCGGGGAGCTGTTTTTT. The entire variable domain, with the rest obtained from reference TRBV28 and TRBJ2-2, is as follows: DVKVTQSSRYLVKRTGEKVFLECVQDMDHENMFWYRQDPGLGLRLIYFSYDVKMKEKGDIPEGYSVSREKKERFSLILESASTNQTSMYLCASSRRNPTNTGELFFGEGSRLTVL.